These 16 T cell receptor beta chains were all obtained from the same sample, sequenced in a study of T cell changes during pregnancy in multiple sclerosis (dated by TCRdb to the late 2010s). Library prep was done by the immunoSEQ multiplex PCR assay. The table comes from immuneACCESS by way of TCRdb, which keeps in-frame sequences with V and J called. Part of the clones is missing from these tables; in studies checked, under half for an unresolved V gene and the rest for unknown reasons. In all, the sample holds 60,000 to 75,000 clones, and about 90% of those were seen once. Of the sample, more than 1.1% is held by the ten largest clones. The sequencing used peripheral blood, collected after pregnancy. Receptors originate from a female donor with multiple sclerosis, enrolled in a pregnancy study.

This clone was seen a single time. The genes are TRBV25-1 and TRBJ1-1; a weak D match, TRBD1 (5 bases). Germline assignment: CDR1 MGHDK and CDR2 SYGVNS. The CDR3 has 15 amino acids. Trimming left V 2 bases short and J 3 bases short, with 13 bases between. The CDR3 DNA follows: TGTGCCAGCAGTGAAGGTCAGGGATTGCACACTGAAGCTTTCTTT. It translates to CASSEGQGLHTEAFF.

V usage is TRBV6-1 and J usage is TRBJ2-7; TRBD2 is a possible D gene (5 bases). Trimming removed 3 bases from V and 4 bases from J, with 13 bases in between. The germline V gene has CDR1 MNHNS and CDR2 SASEGT. CDR3 length: 14 amino acids. CDR3 DNA: TGTGCCAGCAGTGATCCGGGGTGGATGTACGAGCAGTACTTC. Protein product: CASSDPGWMYEQYF.

J is TRBJ2-5 and V is TRBV9; D may be TRBD2 (6 bases). V was shortened by 2 bases and J by 5 bases, with 16 bases between the two germline ends. In germline, CDR1 is SGDLS, CDR2 YYNGEE. The CDR3 length is 15 residues. This CDR3 reads CASSVAEGRWETQYF. The CDR3 coding sequence is TGTGCCAGCAGCGTGGCGGAAGGGAGGTGGGAGACCCAGTACTTC.

This sequence joins TRBV28 and TRBJ2-7; D is unresolved. V dropped 3 bases and J dropped 3 bases, with 9 bases sitting between them. The germline V gene has CDR1 MDHEN and CDR2 SYDVKM. CDR3 length: 13 amino acids. DNA of the CDR3: TGTGCCAGCAGTTTTCCACTGCGCTACGAGCAGTACTTC. It encodes CASSFPLRYEQYF. Together with reference TRBV28 and TRBJ2-7, the CDR3 gives the full variable domain: DVKVTQSSRYLVKRTGEKVFLECVQDMDHENMFWYRQDPGLGLRLIYFSYDVKMKEKGDIPEGYSVSREKKERFSLILESASTNQTSMYLCASSFPLRYEQYFGPGTRLTVT.

J is TRBJ2-7 and V is TRBV11-2; 9 nucleotides line up with TRBD2. CDR1 and CDR2 (germline): SGHAT, FQNNGV. The CDR3 consists of 16 residues. V lost 2 bases and J lost 2; bases outside the gene matches: 7. In DNA form, the CDR3 reads TGTGCCAGCAGCTTACTGTGGCGGGAGGGCCCCTACGAGCAGTACTTC. Residues: CASSLLWREGPYEQYF.

This chain uses TRBV6-5 with TRBJ2-7; 7 bases match TRBD1. J was trimmed by 4 bases and V by 5 bases; bases with no gene match: 5. The CDR3 loop spans 13 amino acids. CDR1 and CDR2 (germline): MNHEY, SVGAGI. This CDR3 reads CASSRQGSYEQYF. For the CDR3, the DNA is TGTGCCAGCAGTAGACAGGGCAGTTACGAGCAGTACTTC.

V is TRBV6-1 and J is TRBJ2-2; TRBD2 aligns across 13 bases. Looked up from germline, CDR1 is MNHNS and CDR2 is SASEGT. Trimming cost V 1 base and J 6 bases; bases outside gene matches: 8. The CDR3 spans 18 residues. CDR3 DNA: TGTGCCAGCAGTGAAGAGATCGGACTAGCGGGAGTTTCCGGGGAGCTGTTTTTT. Its protein product is CASSEEIGLAGVSGELFF.

This chain joins TRBV19 and TRBJ1-5; 8 nucleotides align to TRBD1. CDR1 and CDR2 from the germline V gene are LNHDA and SQIVND (reference sequence). The CDR3 spans 15 residues. Trimming at V came to 7 bases and at J to 0 bases, leaving 5 bases not matched to a gene. This CDR3 reads CASTDRGHSNQPQHF. CDR3 nucleotide sequence: TGTGCCAGTACCGACAGGGGTCATAGCAATCAGCCCCAGCATTTT.

The chain is built from TRBV7-6 and TRBJ2-3, with D hard to call. V shed 11 bases and J shed 5 bases, with 20 bases lying between them. This CDR3 has 14 amino acids. The germline CDR1 and CDR2 sequences are SGHVS and FNYEAQ. The CDR3 sequence is CAASPLGGQDTQYF. CDR3 sequence (DNA): TGTGCCGCCTCACCCTTAGGCGGTCAAGATACGCAGTATTTT.

The chain combines TRBV10-3 with TRBJ2-5, with TRBD1 matching over 8 bases. Germline V lookup: CDR1 ENHRY, CDR2 SYGVKD. Trimming at V came to 3 bases and at J to 2 bases, leaving 11 bases not matched to a gene. The CDR3 loop spans 17 amino acids. The CDR3 nucleotides read TGTGCCATCAGTGAATCCACAGGGGGAGAGAGTCAAGAGACCCAGTACTTC. It codes for CAISESTGGESQETQYF.

The rearrangement uses TRBV6-1 and TRBJ1-1; D perhaps matches TRBD1 (6 bases). V shed 6 bases and J shed 6 bases, with 17 bases lying between them. This CDR3 is built from 14 residues. CDR1 is MNHNS, CDR2 SASEGT, per germline. CDR3 coding DNA: TGTGCCAGCAGGGCGACAGGAGGTAGGGCTGAAGCTTTCTTT. Its protein product is CASRATGGRAEAFF.

CDR3 region: CAWSYYRASPDTQYF. CDR3 sequence (DNA): TGTGCCTGGAGTTATTATAGAGCTTCCCCAGATACGCAGTATTTT. The chain has TRBV30 and TRBJ2-3; no firm D call. Germline CDR1 is GTSNPN and CDR2 is SVGIG (reference sequence). This CDR3 region has 15 residues. Trimming pared 2 bases from V and 4 bases from J, leaving 16 bases between. The full variable domain, rest sourced from reference TRBV30 and TRBJ2-3, is SQTIHQWPATLVQPVGSPLSLECTVEGTSNPNLYWYRQAAGRGLQLLFYSVGIGQISSEVPQNLSASRPQDRQFILSSKKLLLSDSGFYLCAWSYYRASPDTQYFGPGTRLTVL.

This chain joins TRBV7-9 and TRBJ2-1, with 7 bases lining up with TRBD2. The CDR3 length is 19 residues. With V trimmed by 5 bases and J by 5 bases, 21 bases remained unmatched. CDR1 is SEHNR and CDR2 is FQNEAQ in the germline V gene (reference sequence). CDR3 DNA sequence: TGTGCCAGCAGCAAAGCCCCCCTTTGGGCGGGAGAATGGAACAATGAGCAGTTCTTC. Its protein product is CASSKAPLWAGEWNNEQFF.

This clone was observed once. The chain employs TRBV28 and TRBJ1-5; a possible D gene is TRBD1 (6 bases). The CDR3 runs 14 residues. Per the germline V gene, CDR1 is MDHEN and CDR2 is SYDVKM. The ends were cut back, 3 bases at V and 6 bases at J, with 12 bases in the middle. CDR3 DNA: TGTGCCAGCAGTTTCCCTACAGGGTTTCAGCCCCAGCATTTT. As protein: CASSFPTGFQPQHF.

The V gene is TRBV2, the J gene TRBJ1-5; weak D call: TRBD1 (5 bases). Germline lookup yields CDR1 SNHLY and CDR2 FYNNEI. The V end was cut by 10 bases, the J end by 7 bases, with 14 bases between. This CDR3 is built from 12 residues. CDR3 sequence: CATSTGGQPQHF. In DNA, the CDR3 is TGTGCCACTTCGACCGGGGGACAGCCCCAGCATTTT.

The chain uses TRBV28 and TRBJ2-1; D possibly corresponds to TRBD2 (6 bases). The V gene lost 4 bases and the J gene lost 0 bases, with 16 bases spanning the gap. Germline loops: CDR1 MDHEN, CDR2 SYDVKM. This CDR3 has 17 residues. The CDR3 DNA follows: TGTGCCAGCAGTTCGCCTGAGGCGGGGACCTCCTACAATGAGCAGTTCTTC. The encoded protein is CASSSPEAGTSYNEQFF.